The next 17 T cell receptor beta chains were all read from a single sample in a study of blood T cell repertoires in COVID-19. Assay used: immunoSEQ multiplex PCR; TCRdb lists only in-frame clones, some missing. The sample includes about 230,000 clones, 70% to 90% of them seen just once. The sequencing sample was made of peripheral blood. All receptors derive from a man aged 50 or older with COVID-19, enrolled during active disease.

The chain recombines TRBV29-1 with TRBJ2-7; a weak D match, TRBD1 (5 bases). V lost 5 bases and J lost 4, with 12 bases in between. Per germline, CDR1 SQVTM and CDR2 ANQGSEA. This CDR3 region has 12 residues. The CDR3 nucleotides are TGCAGCGTTCTGACAGTCACTTACGAGCAGTACTTC. This sequence encodes CSVLTVTYEQYF.

The chain recombines TRBV5-1 with TRBJ1-3; 9 bases map to TRBD1. The CDR3 loop spans 16 amino acids. Trimming removed 4 bases from V and 8 bases from J; junction bases left unmatched: 13. Germline loops: CDR1 SGHRS, CDR2 YFSETQ. In DNA form, the CDR3 reads TGCGCCAGCAGCGTAGAACCGGGACAGGGCCCATACACCATATATTTT. Residues: CASSVEPGQGPYTIYF.

This chain connects TRBV7-8 to TRBJ2-2; D gene ambiguous. Germline V CDR1 and CDR2: SGHVS, FQNEAQ. V shed 1 base and J shed 4 bases, with 10 bases lying between them. The CDR3 covers 15 residues. CDR3 in DNA: TGTGCCAGCAGCTTAGATTCACACCCCACCGGGGAGCTGTTTTTT. Its protein product is CASSLDSHPTGELFF.

The chain employs TRBV7-2 and TRBJ1-2; 8 bases align to TRBD1. The CDR3 sequence is 15 residues long. V lost 4 bases and J lost 5; bases outside the gene matches: 9. Germline values: CDR1 SGHTA, CDR2 FQGNSA. The chain's CDR3 is CASSSSGTGRYGYTF. CDR3 nucleotides: TGTGCCAGCAGCTCCTCCGGGACAGGAAGATATGGCTACACCTTC.

In this sample, this clone turned up once. V usage is TRBV18 and J usage is TRBJ2-7; 8 nucleotides agree with TRBD1. This CDR3 is 19 amino acids long. The V and J ends lost 1 base and 0 bases, in that order; junction bases with no gene match: 14. Looked up from germline, CDR1 is KGHSH and CDR2 is LQKENI. Written as DNA, the CDR3 is TGTGCCAGCTCACCACTAGCGCAAAAAACGGGACAGGCCTCCTACGAGCAGTACTTC. Protein product: CASSPLAQKTGQASYEQYF.

The V and J genes are TRBV15 and TRBJ2-7; the match to TRBD1 covers 7 bases. Germline V gene data show CDR1 as LNHNV and CDR2 as YYDKDF (reference sequence). The CDR3 consists of 15 residues. V lost 0 bases to trimming and J lost 2 bases; unmatched junction nucleotides: 4. The CDR3 sequence is CATSREGQGAYEQYF. The CDR3 DNA follows: TGTGCCACCAGCAGAGAAGGGCAGGGGGCCTACGAGCAGTACTTC.

This chain uses TRBV9 with TRBJ2-2, with 13 bases lining up with TRBD2. This CDR3 spans 18 amino acids. Losses at the gene ends were 1 base for V and 7 bases for J; bases not matched to a gene: 10. Germline CDR1 and CDR2: SGDLS and YYNGEE. The CDR3 DNA reads TGTGCCAGCAGCGTATCAGCTTCACTAGCGGGGGGGAACGGGGAGCTGTTTTTT. Its protein product is CASSVSASLAGGNGELFF. Full variable domain (outside the CDR3, taken from reference TRBV9 and TRBJ2-2): DSGVTQTPKHLITATGQRVTLRCSPRSGDLSVYWYQQSLDQGLQFLIQYYNGEERAKGNILERFSAQQFPDLHSELNLSSLELGDSALYFCASSVSASLAGGNGELFFGEGSRLTVL.

This chain joins TRBV6-5 and TRBJ2-5; 8 positions match TRBD2. Germline trimming cut 8 bases from V and 5 bases from J; bases unmatched to any gene: 7. The CDR3 is made up of 13 amino acids. Per germline, CDR1 MNHEY and CDR2 SVGAGI. The CDR3 DNA reads as TGTGCCAGCCGGCGGGGGGTCTCGGAGACCCAGTACTTC. Translation: CASRRGVSETQYF.

The rearrangement links TRBV30 to TRBJ2-1, with 12 bases lining up with TRBD2. V gave up 7 bases and J gave up 10 bases; unmatched junction bases: 8. Germline V gene lookup returns CDR1 GTSNPN and CDR2 SVGIG (reference sequence). The CDR3 runs to 13 residues. This CDR3 reads CASLAGGPWEQFF. The CDR3 DNA reads as TGTGCCTCCCTAGCGGGAGGGCCTTGGGAGCAGTTCTTC.

This chain connects TRBV28 to TRBJ2-2; 11 bases map to TRBD1. The CDR3 runs to 15 residues. Germline CDR1 reads MDHEN; CDR2 reads SYDVKM. V shed 6 bases and J 5 bases; nucleotides not matched to a gene: 5. The CDR3, as DNA: TGTGCCAGCAGAACCGGACAGGGGGCGACCGGGGAGCTGTTTTTT. Amino acid sequence: CASRTGQGATGELFF.

The J gene is TRBJ2-5, the V gene TRBV18, with 9 bases identical to TRBD1. Germline V CDR1 and CDR2: KGHSH, LQKENI. The CDR3 is 15 amino acids. Trimming at V came to 0 bases and at J to 5 bases, leaving 4 bases not matched to a gene. In DNA form, the CDR3 reads TGTGCCAGCTCACCACCTTTACAGGGGGCGGAGACCCAGTACTTC. Residues: CASSPPLQGAETQYF.

The V and J genes are TRBV6-5 and TRBJ2-7, with TRBD1 matching over 7 bases. CDR3 length: 16 amino acids. Losses at the gene ends were 0 bases for V and 1 base for J; bases not matched to a gene: 6. Germline CDR1 reads MNHEY; CDR2 reads SVGAGI. As DNA, the CDR3 is TGTGCCAGCAGTTACTCAAACAGGGGACCATCCTACGAGCAGTACTTC. Translation gives CASSYSNRGPSYEQYF.

The J gene is TRBJ2-2, the V gene TRBV7-8; 11 nucleotides line up with TRBD2. After removal of 4 bases from V and 8 bases from J, the junction contained 12 bases not matched to a gene. The CDR3 runs to 17 residues. Germline V lookup: CDR1 SGHVS, CDR2 FQNEAQ. CDR3 sequence reads: CASSWGETSGARGELFF. In DNA, the CDR3 is TGTGCCAGCAGCTGGGGAGAGACTAGCGGGGCCCGAGGGGAGCTGTTTTTT. Based on the CDR3 plus reference TRBV7-8 and TRBJ2-2, the full variable domain is GAGVSQSPRYKVAKRGQDVALRCDPISGHVSLFWYQQALGQGPEFLTYFQNEAQLDKSGLPSDRFFAERPEGSVSTLKIQRTQQEDSAVYLCASSWGETSGARGELFFGEGSRLTVL.

The chain employs TRBV27 and TRBJ1-1; 8 bases fit TRBD1. The ends lost 3 bases at V and 3 bases at J; junction bases unmatched: 3. Germline V CDR1 and CDR2: MNHEY, SMNVEV (reference sequence). CDR3 length equals 14 residues. CDR3 bases: TGTGCCAGCAGTTTTCACAGGGGGGACACTGAAGCTTTCTTT. Its translation: CASSFHRGDTEAFF.

This rearrangement joins TRBV6-5 to TRBJ2-1; D unclear. Trimming removed 3 bases from V and 0 bases from J, with 9 bases in between. The CDR3 consists of 15 residues. CDR1 is MNHEY, CDR2 SVGAGI, per germline. DNA of the CDR3: TGTGCCAGCAGTTATGACTTTAGCTCCTACAATGAGCAGTTCTTC. It codes for CASSYDFSSYNEQFF.

V usage is TRBV5-5 and J usage is TRBJ1-3; D gene unclear. Germline V gene sequence: CDR1 SGHKS, CDR2 YYEKEE (reference sequence). The V and J ends lost 2 bases and 0 bases respectively, with 6 bases between them. This CDR3 has 14 amino acids. CDR3 DNA: TGTGCCAGCAGCTTAGCCGACTCTGGAAACACCATATATTTT. This translates into CASSLADSGNTIYF.

The chain joins TRBV4-2 to TRBJ2-1, with TRBD2 matching over 10 bases. Germline-derived CDR1 and CDR2 are LGHNA and YNFKEQ. V dropped 2 bases and J dropped 8; count of bases not matched to a gene: 6. CDR3 length: 15 residues. CDR3 bases: TGTGCCAGCAGCCAAAAAGCGGGAGGGCCCCATGAGCAGTTCTTC. As protein: CASSQKAGGPHEQFF.